One sample yielded the 19 T cell receptor beta chains listed below, sequenced in a study of CD4 and CD8 cells across lung adenocarcinoma regions. One entry per CDR3 protein results from TCRdb running MiXCR on the PCR reads. The sample lists 8,500 to 10,000 distinct CDR3 sequences; roughly 46% were seen once. The specimen was CD4+ T cells from the margin of a lung tumor. These receptors came from a male donor with lung adenocarcinoma. The CD4 and CD8 labels of this study may be unreliable.

A word on this clonotype: The germline gene is not matched at one end of the junction; a read error may be the cause. The chain is built from TRBV10-1 and TRBJ2-3, with D possibly being TRBD1 or TRBD2 (5 bases each). The CDR3 is 15 residues long. Germline V gene data show CDR1 as WNHNN and CDR2 as SYGVQD (reference sequence). As DNA, the CDR3 is TGCGCCAGCAGTGACGGGGCGTGTGCCAAAGATACTCAGTATTTC. The encoded protein is CASSDGACAKDTQYF.

The rearrangement links TRBV6-1 to TRBJ2-1, with D uncertain. The germline V gene has CDR1 MNHNS and CDR2 SASEGT. Deletions cut 7 bases from V and 4 bases from J, with 11 bases between. The CDR3 covers 13 residues. In nucleotides, the CDR3 is TGTGCCAGCACCTCAGACCAGTACAATGAGCAGTTCTTC. Protein: CASTSDQYNEQFF.

With respect to this clonotype: This could be a read error, since a much larger clone is one nucleotide away. This is likely a read error, given that the CDR3 carries no conserved phenylalanine or tryptophan at its end. The chain employs TRBV6-1 and TRBJ1-2; 7 bases map to TRBD1. The CDR3 runs to 14 residues. V was pared by 5 bases and J by 7 bases, with 10 bases of the junction left unmatched. Per the germline V gene, CDR1 is MNHNS and CDR2 is SASEGT. The CDR3 nucleotides are TGTGCCAGCAGTCCCGACAGGGCAAGGGGTGGCTACACCTGC. Translation gives CASSPDRARGGYTC.

This clonotype ranks as medium-sized. The CDR3: CASSRSGGLQETQYF. Written as DNA, the CDR3 is TGCGCCAGCAGTCGATCCGGGGGTTTACAAGAGACCCAGTACTTC. The chain combines TRBV4-1 with TRBJ2-5; possibly TRBD2 for D (6 bases). This CDR3 is built from 15 residues. V was pared by 6 bases and J by 2 bases, with 16 bases between. Germline V gene lookup returns CDR1 MGHRA and CDR2 YSYEKL.

The V and J genes are TRBV10-3 and TRBJ2-5; D may be TRBD1 or TRBD2 (5 bases each). The J call may be incorrect, as the DNA end agrees better with TRBJ2-3. Germline values: CDR1 ENHRY, CDR2 SYGVKD. CDR3 length equals 14 residues. Here the CDR3 reads CAGRGARDQETQYF. Here the CDR3 DNA reads TGTGCGGGGAGAGGGGCGCGTGACCAAGAGACCCAGTATTTT.

Worth noting for this clonotype: The junction differs from germline at one of its ends, possibly a read error. V and J are TRBV10-3 and TRBJ2-3; D may be TRBD1 or TRBD2 (6 bases each). Germline V CDR1 and CDR2: ENHRY, SYGVKD. The CDR3 contains 17 residues. This CDR3 is CAICAGTGGSDPDTQYF. In DNA, the CDR3 is TGTGCCATCTGTGCGGGGACTGGGGGCAGTGACCCAGATACGCAGTATTTC.

V and J are TRBV10-2 and TRBJ2-7; D remains ambiguous. Germline V gene data show CDR1 as WSHSY and CDR2 as SAAADI. The CDR3 sequence is 14 residues long. V lost 7 bases and J 0 bases, leaving 13 bases between the germline ends. CDR3 in amino acids: CASMGLGSSYEQYF. CDR3 nucleotide sequence: TGCGCCAGCATGGGTTTGGGAAGCTCCTACGAGCAGTACTTC.

A few counts support this clonotype. The J gene is TRBJ1-6, the V gene TRBV6-1, with 7 bases identical to TRBD1. Germline CDR1 MNHNS, CDR2 SASEGT. With V trimmed by 0 bases and J by 6 bases, 8 bases remained unmatched. The CDR3 runs to 17 residues. The CDR3 reads CASSEAVPGTANSPLHF. CDR3 bases: TGTGCCAGCAGTGAAGCAGTACCCGGGACAGCTAATTCACCCCTCCACTTT.

Concerning this clonotype: Sequence at one end of the junction differs from germline and may be a read error. This sequence joins TRBV7-3 and TRBJ2-3; 11 bases map to TRBD1. The CDR3 covers 18 residues. Germline V gene sequence: CDR1 SGHTA, CDR2 FQGTGA. The CDR3 sequence is CASSLNGGTGGDPDTQYF. The CDR3 DNA reads TGTGCCAGCAGCTTAAACGGGGGGACAGGGGGAGACCCAGATACCCAGTATTTT.

In its sample, this clonotype ranks as large. This sequence joins TRBV6-5 and TRBJ2-3; D may be TRBD2 (6 bases). From germline, CDR1 is MNHEY and CDR2 SVGAGI. CDR3 size: 13 residues. V gave up 6 bases and J gave up 2 bases, with 9 bases separating them. DNA for the CDR3: TGTGCCAGCAGCCGGGGGACCACAGATACGCAGTATTTT. Its protein product is CASSRGTTDTQYF.

The chain joins TRBV6-1 to TRBJ2-2; 10 positions agree with TRBD1. There are 17 residues in the CDR3. Per germline, CDR1 MNHNS and CDR2 SASEGT. The J segment lost 4 bases and the V segment lost 6 bases, leaving 11 bases of the junction unmatched. CDR3 protein: CASRLTWTGGGTGELFF. CDR3 in DNA: TGTGCCAGCAGACTAACCTGGACAGGGGGGGGCACCGGGGAGCTGTTTTTT.

V usage is TRBV20-1 and J usage is TRBJ2-5, with a tentative D call TRBD1 (5 bases). With the DNA end fitting TRBJ2-7 better, the J assignment may be wrong. CDR1 DFQATT and CDR2 SNEGSKA come from the germline V gene (reference sequence). The CDR3 spans 15 residues. The CDR3 DNA reads TGCAGTGCTAGTGCAGGGTTCGAGAATTCCTACGAGCAGTACTTC. Protein sequence: CSASAGFENSYEQYF.

The CDR3 nucleotides read TGTGCCAGCAGTAAAACAGGCACAGATACGCAGTATTTT. Encoded protein: CASSKTGTDTQYF. The chain joins TRBV25-1 to TRBJ2-3; no clear D gene. V was pared by 5 bases and J by 1 base, with 7 bases between. Germline values: CDR1 MGHDK, CDR2 SYGVNS. The length of the CDR3 is 13 residues.

This clonotype was recorded many times. The V gene is TRBV28, the J gene TRBJ1-2; D not certain. Trimming stripped 9 bases from V and 3 bases from J, with 11 bases between. The germline V gene encodes CDR1 MDHEN and CDR2 SYDVKM. This CDR3 has 12 residues. The CDR3 sequence is CASQISDYGYTF. The CDR3 DNA reads TGTGCCAGTCAGATATCGGACTATGGCTACACCTTC.

The chain is built from TRBV7-9 and TRBJ2-6, with 8 bases fitting TRBD2. Per the germline V gene, CDR1 is SEHNR and CDR2 is FQNEAQ (reference sequence). J was trimmed by 0 bases and V by 9 bases; bases with no gene match: 7. The CDR3 spans 16 residues. CDR3 DNA: TGTGCCAGTCAAGCGGGGGACCACTCTGGGGCCAACGTCCTGACTTTC. Translated: CASQAGDHSGANVLTF.

This clonotype is medium-sized (0.01 to 0.1%) in the sample. V gene TRBV7-2 combines with J gene TRBJ2-3; TRBD1 matches 10 bases. Germline V gives CDR1 SGHTA, CDR2 FQGNSA. After removal of 5 bases from V and 5 bases from J, the junction contained 10 bases not matched to a gene. The CDR3 runs 16 residues. CDR3: CASSTRRQGAGDTQYF. CDR3 DNA: TGTGCCAGCAGCACCAGAAGACAGGGGGCAGGAGATACGCAGTATTTT.

The chain is built from TRBV27 and TRBJ1-1, with D perhaps matching TRBD1 (5 bases). CDR1 is MNHEY and CDR2 is SMNVEV in the germline V gene (reference sequence). Trimming left V 2 bases short and J 4 bases short, with 26 bases between. The CDR3 covers 19 residues. The chain's CDR3 is CASSLGPPDVWGGTTEAFF. In nucleotides, the CDR3 is TGTGCCAGCAGTTTAGGCCCTCCGGACGTCTGGGGGGGTACCACTGAAGCTTTCTTT.

This clonotype is labeled as large. The chain combines TRBV6-1 with TRBJ2-5; D remains ambiguous. Trimming cost V 2 bases and J 7 bases, with 17 bases left between them. The CDR3 totals 15 residues. In germline, CDR1 is MNHNS, CDR2 SASEGT. CDR3 sequence: CASSEWTAVVGTQYF. In DNA, the CDR3 is TGTGCCAGCAGTGAATGGACCGCCGTAGTTGGGACCCAGTACTTC.

This clonotype was recorded at least ten times. The V gene is TRBV14, the J gene TRBJ2-1; 11 bases align to TRBD2. Germline loops: CDR1 SGHDN, CDR2 FVKESK. J gave up 12 bases and V 1 base, and 11 bases lay outside the gene matches. The CDR3 sequence is 16 residues long. CDR3 residues: CASSQGSSGRAGRQFF. The CDR3 DNA reads TGTGCCAGCAGCCAAGGTAGTAGCGGGAGGGCCGGTCGGCAGTTCTTC.